This T cell receptor (beta chain) was found in a study of blood T cell repertoires in COVID-19. Whole-study context: Samples taken during acute and convalescent COVID-19 were collected in the United States, Italy and Spain. T cells, B-cell-depleted T cells, or PBMCs provided the cDNA or gDNA that served as material.

Measured with immunoSEQ multiplex PCR; TCRdb has only the in-frame clones, and not every one. The sample holds some 390,000 clones, just under 90% seen once. Participant age was about 18 to 89 years, and participants resided in about 25 US areas. Clinical history reported by participants formed the basis on which cohorts were assigned. The length of the CDR3 is 15 residues. J gave up 3 bases and V 7 bases, and 10 bases lay outside the gene matches. Germline CDR1 is SNHLY and CDR2 is FYNNEI. This chain joins TRBV2 and TRBJ2-7; 9 bases line up with TRBD2. Sequenced: PBMCs or T cells enriched from blood (not recorded which). The receptor was isolated from a woman aged 25 to 39 who had recovered from COVID-19. The CDR3 region has the DNA TGTGCCAGCATCCCCCCGGGACTAGCTGTCTACGAGCAGTACTTC. Translation: CASIPPGLAVYEQYF.